The entry below describes one TCR beta chain. The data were taken from a study of OX40 agonist ivuxolimab in advanced cancers. Study-level background: Patients received the agonistic anti-OX40 (CD134) antibody ivuxolimab. Dose-escalation patients suffered from hepatocellular carcinoma, melanoma, renal cell or head and neck cancer.

Autoimmune disease history or systemic immunosuppression was exclusionary. The investigators sampled blood at baseline, at cycle 4 day 1, and at cycle 7 day 1. TCRdb keeps only in-frame clones here, not all; method: immunoSEQ multiplex PCR. This table holds 40,000 or so clones, roughly 90% found once. Trimming cost V 4 bases and J 2 bases; bases outside gene matches: 17. The CDR3 sequence is 18 residues long. Per the germline V gene, CDR1 is SQVTM and CDR2 is ANQGSEA. Sample: CD4+ or CD8+ T cells sorted from blood, taken in a trial of the OX40 agonist ivuxolimab. This clonotype originated in an adult with an advanced solid tumor such as melanoma, head and neck, liver or kidney cancer. The chain joins TRBV29-1 to TRBJ2-3, with 8 bases identical to TRBD2. The CDR3, as DNA: TGCAGCGTTGTGGGGGGTAGCGGGACCCGCCTGACCACAGATACGCAGTATTTT. It yields the protein CSVVGGSGTRLTTDTQYF.